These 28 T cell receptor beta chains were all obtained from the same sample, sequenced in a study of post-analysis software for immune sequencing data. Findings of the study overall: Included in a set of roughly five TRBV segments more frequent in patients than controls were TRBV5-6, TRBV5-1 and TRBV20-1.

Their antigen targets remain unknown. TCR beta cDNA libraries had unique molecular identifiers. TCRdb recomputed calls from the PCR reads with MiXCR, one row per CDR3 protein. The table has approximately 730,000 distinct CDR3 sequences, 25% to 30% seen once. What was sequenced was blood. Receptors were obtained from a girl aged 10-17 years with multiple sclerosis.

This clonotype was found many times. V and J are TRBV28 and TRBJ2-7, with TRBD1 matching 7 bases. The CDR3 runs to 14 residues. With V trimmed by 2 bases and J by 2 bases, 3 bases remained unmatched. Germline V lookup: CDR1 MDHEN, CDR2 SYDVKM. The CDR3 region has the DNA TGTGCCAGCAGTTTACCCGGGACAGCCTACGAGCAGTACTTC. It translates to CASSLPGTAYEQYF.

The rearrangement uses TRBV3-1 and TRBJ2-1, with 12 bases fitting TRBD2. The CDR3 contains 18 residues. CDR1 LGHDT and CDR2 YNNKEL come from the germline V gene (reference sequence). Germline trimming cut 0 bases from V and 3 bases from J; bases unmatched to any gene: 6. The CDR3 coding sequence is TGTGCCAGCAGCCAAGAGACTAGCGGGAGAGGGCGCTACAATGAGCAGTTCTTC. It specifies CASSQETSGRGRYNEQFF.

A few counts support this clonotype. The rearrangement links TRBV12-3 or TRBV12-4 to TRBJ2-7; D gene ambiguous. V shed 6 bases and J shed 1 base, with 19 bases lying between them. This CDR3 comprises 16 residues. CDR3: CASSPRIVTISYEQYF. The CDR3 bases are TGTGCCAGCAGCCCCCGCATTGTTACCATTTCCTACGAGCAGTACTTC.

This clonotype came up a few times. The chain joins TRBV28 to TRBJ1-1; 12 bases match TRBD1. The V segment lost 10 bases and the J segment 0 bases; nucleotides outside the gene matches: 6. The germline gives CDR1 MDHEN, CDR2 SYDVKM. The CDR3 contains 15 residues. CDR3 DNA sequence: TGTGCCATCCGGGGACAGGGGGCGATGAACACTGAAGCTTTCTTT. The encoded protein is CAIRGQGAMNTEAFF.

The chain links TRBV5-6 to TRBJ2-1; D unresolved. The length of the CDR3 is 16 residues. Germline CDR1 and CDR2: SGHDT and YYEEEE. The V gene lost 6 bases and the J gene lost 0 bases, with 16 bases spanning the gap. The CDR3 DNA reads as TGTGCCAGCACCCAACCGTTGCGGCGCTCCTACAATGAGCAGTTCTTC. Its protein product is CASTQPLRRSYNEQFF. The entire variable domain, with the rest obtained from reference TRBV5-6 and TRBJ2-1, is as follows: DAGVTQSPTHLIKTRGQQVTLRCSPKSGHDTVSWYQQALGQGPQFIFQYYEEEERQRGNFPDRFSGHQFPNYSSELNVNALLLGDSALYLCASTQPLRRSYNEQFFGPGTRLTVL.

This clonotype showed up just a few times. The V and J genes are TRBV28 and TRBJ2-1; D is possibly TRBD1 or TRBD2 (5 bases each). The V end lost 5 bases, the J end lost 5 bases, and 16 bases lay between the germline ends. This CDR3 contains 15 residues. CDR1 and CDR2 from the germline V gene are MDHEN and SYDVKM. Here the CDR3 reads CASSRAGTSNNEQFF. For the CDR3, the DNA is TGTGCCAGCAGTCGCGCCGGGACGAGCAACAATGAGCAGTTCTTC.

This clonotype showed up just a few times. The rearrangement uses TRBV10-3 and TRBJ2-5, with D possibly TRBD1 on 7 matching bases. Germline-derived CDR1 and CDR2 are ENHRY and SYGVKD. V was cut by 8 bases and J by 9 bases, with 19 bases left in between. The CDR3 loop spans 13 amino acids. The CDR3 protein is CAIWAGGRYSQYF. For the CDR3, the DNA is TGTGCCATCTGGGCAGGGGGGCGATATTCCCAGTACTTC.

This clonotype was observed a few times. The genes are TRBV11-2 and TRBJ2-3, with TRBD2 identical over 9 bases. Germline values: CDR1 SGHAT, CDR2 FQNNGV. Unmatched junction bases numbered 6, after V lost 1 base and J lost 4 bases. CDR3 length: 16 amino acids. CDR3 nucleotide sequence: TGTGCCAGCAGCTTAGGTGGCGGGAGGGCCTCAGATACGCAGTATTTT. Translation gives CASSLGGGRASDTQYF.

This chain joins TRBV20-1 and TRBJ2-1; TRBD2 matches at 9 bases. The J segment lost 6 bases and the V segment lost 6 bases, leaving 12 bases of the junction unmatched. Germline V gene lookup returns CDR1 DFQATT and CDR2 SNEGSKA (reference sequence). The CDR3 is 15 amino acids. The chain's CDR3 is CSAGGGRAPTNEQFF. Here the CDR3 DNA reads TGCAGTGCCGGGGGCGGGAGGGCCCCAACCAATGAGCAGTTCTTC.

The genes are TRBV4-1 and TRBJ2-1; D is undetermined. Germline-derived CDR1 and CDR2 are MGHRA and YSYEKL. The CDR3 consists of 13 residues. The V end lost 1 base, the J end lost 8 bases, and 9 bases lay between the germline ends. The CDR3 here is CASSQGGFDEQFF. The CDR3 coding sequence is TGCGCCAGCAGCCAAGGGGGATTTGATGAGCAGTTCTTC.

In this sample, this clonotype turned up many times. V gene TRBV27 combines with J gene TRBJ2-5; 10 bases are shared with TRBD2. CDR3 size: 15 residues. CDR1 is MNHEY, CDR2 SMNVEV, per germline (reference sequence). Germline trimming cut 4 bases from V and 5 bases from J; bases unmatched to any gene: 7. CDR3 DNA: TGTGCCAGCAGTTGGCTAGCGGGAGCGGGGGAGACCCAGTACTTC. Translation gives CASSWLAGAGETQYF.

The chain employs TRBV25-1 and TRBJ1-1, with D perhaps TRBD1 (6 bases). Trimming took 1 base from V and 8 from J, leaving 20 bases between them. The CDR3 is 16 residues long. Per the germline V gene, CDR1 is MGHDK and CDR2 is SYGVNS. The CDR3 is CASSESVVGDIGEAFF. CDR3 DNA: TGTGCCAGCAGTGAATCCGTGGTCGGGGACATAGGAGAAGCTTTCTTT.

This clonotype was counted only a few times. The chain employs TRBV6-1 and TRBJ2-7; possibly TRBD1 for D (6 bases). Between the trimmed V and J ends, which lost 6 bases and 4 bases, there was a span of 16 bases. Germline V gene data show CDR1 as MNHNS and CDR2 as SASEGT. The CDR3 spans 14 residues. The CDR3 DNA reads TGTGCCAGCAGCACCGTGGACAGCACATACGAGCAGTACTTC. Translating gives CASSTVDSTYEQYF.

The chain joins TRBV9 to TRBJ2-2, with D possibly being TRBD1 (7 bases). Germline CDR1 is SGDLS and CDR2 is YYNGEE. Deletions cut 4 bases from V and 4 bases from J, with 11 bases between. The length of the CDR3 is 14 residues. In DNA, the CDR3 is TGTGCCAGCAGCCCCCAGGGGGGCACCGGGGAGCTGTTTTTT. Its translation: CASSPQGGTGELFF.

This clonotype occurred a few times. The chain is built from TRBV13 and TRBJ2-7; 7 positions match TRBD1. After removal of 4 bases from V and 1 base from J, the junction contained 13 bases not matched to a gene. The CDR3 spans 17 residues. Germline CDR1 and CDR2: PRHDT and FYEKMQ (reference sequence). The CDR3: CASSYHPDRVRSYEQYF. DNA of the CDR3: TGTGCCAGCAGCTACCACCCCGACAGGGTCAGGTCCTACGAGCAGTACTTC. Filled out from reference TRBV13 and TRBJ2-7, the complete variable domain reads AAGVIQSPRHLIKEKRETATLKCYPIPRHDTVYWYQQGPGQDPQFLISFYEKMQSDKGSIPDRFSAQQFSDYHSELNMSSLELGDSALYFCASSYHPDRVRSYEQYFGPGTRLTVT.

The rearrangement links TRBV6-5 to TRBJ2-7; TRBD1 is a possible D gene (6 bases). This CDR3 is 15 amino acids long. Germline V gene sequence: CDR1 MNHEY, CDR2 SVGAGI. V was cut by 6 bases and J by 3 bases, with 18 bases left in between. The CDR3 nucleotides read TGTGCCAGCAGACGAAAAGGGGGTGGCCGCTACGAGCAGTACTTC. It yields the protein CASRRKGGGRYEQYF.

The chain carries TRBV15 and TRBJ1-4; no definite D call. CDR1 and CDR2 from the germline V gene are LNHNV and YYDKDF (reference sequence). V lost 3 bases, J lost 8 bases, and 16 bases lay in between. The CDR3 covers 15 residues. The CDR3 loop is CATSSEEVRAEKLFF. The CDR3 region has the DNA TGTGCCACCAGCAGTGAGGAAGTTCGGGCCGAAAAACTGTTTTTT.

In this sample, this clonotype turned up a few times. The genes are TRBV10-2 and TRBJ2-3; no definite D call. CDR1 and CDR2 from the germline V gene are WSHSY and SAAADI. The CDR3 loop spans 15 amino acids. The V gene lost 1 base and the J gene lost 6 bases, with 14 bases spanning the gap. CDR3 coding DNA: TGCGCCAGCAGTGAGTTTAGGCAAACCTTTGATACGCAGTATTTT. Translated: CASSEFRQTFDTQYF.

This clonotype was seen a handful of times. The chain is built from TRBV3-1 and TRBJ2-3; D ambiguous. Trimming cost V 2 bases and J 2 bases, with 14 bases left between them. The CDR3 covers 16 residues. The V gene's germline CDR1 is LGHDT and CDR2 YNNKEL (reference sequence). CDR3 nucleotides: TGTGCCAGCAGCCAACTACGGAGACCAGTCACAGATACGCAGTATTTT. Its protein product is CASSQLRRPVTDTQYF.

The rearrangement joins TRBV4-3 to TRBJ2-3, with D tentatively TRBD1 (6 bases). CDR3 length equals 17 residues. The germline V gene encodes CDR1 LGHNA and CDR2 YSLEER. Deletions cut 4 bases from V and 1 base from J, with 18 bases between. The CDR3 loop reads CASSLSGTNFGTDTQYF. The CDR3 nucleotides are TGCGCCAGCAGCCTATCCGGGACAAATTTTGGCACAGATACGCAGTATTTT.

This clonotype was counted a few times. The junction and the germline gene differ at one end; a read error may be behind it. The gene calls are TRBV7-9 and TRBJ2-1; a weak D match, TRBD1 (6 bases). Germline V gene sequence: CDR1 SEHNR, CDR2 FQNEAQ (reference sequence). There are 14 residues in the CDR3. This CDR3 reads CASSPGQPYNEQFF. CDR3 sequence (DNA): TGCGCCAGCAGCCCGGGACAACCCTACAATGAGCAGTTCTTC.

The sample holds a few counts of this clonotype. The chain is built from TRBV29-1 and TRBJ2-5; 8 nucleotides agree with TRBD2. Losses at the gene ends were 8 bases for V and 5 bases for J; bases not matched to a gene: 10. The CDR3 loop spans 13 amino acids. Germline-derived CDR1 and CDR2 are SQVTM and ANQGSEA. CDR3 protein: CSTGRGGLETQYF. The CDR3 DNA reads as TGCAGCACCGGCCGGGGGGGCTTGGAGACCCAGTACTTC.

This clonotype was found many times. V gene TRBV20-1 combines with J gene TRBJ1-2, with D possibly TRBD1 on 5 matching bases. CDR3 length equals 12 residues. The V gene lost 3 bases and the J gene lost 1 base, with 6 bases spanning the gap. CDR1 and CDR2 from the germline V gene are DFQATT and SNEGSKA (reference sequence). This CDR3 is CSASGGNYGYTF. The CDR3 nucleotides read TGCAGTGCTAGCGGGGGTAACTATGGCTACACCTTC.

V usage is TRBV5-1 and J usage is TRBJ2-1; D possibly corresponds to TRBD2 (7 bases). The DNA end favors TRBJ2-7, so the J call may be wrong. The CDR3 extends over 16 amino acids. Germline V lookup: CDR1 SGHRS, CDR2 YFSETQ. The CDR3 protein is CASSRSGGRSYNEQYF. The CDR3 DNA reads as TGCGCCAGCAGCCGGTCCGGGGGGCGCTCCTACAATGAGCAGTACTTC.

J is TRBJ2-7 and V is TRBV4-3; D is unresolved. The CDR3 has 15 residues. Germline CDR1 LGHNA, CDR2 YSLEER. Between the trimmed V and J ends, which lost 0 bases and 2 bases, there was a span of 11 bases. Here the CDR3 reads CASSQDIQGAYEQYF. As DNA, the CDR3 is TGCGCCAGCAGCCAAGATATCCAAGGAGCCTACGAGCAGTACTTC.

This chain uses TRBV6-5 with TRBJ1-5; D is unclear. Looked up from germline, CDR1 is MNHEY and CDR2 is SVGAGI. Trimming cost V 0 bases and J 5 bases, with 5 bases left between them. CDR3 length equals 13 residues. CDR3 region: CASSYSWDQPQHF. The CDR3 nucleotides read TGTGCCAGCAGTTACTCATGGGATCAGCCCCAGCATTTT.

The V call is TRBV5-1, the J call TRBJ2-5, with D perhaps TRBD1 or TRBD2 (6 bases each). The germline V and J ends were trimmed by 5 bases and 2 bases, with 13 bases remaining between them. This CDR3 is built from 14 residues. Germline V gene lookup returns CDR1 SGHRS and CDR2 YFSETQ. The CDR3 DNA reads TGCGCCAGCAGATGTACAGGGAGGCAAGAGACCCAGTACTTC. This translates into CASRCTGRQETQYF.

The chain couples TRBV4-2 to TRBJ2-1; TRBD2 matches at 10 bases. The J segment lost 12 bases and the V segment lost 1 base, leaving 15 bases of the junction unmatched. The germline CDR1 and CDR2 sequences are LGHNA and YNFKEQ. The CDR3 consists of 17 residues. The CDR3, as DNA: TGTGCCAGCAGCCAAGCGGCTAGCGGGAGTCGGCGGGATGGGCAGTTCTTC. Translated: CASSQAASGSRRDGQFF.